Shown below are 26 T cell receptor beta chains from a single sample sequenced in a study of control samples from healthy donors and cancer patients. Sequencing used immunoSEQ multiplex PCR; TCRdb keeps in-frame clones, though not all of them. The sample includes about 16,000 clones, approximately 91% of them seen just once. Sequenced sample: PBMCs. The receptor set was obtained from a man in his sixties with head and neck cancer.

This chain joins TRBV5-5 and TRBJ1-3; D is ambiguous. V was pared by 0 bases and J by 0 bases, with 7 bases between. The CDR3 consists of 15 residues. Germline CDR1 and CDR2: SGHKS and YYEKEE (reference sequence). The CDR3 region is CASSLVYSSGNTIYF. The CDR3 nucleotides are TGTGCCAGCAGCTTGGTTTACAGCTCTGGAAACACCATATATTTT.

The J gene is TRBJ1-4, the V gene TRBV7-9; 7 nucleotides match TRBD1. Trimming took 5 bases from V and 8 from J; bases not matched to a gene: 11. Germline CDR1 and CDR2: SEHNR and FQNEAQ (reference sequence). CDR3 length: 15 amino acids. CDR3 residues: CASSLDQTGREKLFF. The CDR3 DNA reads TGTGCCAGCAGCCTAGATCAGACAGGGAGGGAAAAACTGTTTTTT.

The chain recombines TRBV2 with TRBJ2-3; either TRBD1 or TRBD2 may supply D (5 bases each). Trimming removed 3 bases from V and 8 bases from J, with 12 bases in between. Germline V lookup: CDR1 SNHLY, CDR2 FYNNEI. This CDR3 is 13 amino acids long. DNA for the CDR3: TGTGCCAGCAGTGATAATACGAGGGGTACGCAGTATTTT. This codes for CASSDNTRGTQYF.

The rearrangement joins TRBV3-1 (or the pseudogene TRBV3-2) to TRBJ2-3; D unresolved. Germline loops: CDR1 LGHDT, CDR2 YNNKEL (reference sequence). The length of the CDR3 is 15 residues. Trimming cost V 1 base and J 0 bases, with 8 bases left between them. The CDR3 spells CASSQVTISTDTQYF. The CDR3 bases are TGTGCCAGCAGCCAAGTAACAATTAGCACAGATACGCAGTATTTT.

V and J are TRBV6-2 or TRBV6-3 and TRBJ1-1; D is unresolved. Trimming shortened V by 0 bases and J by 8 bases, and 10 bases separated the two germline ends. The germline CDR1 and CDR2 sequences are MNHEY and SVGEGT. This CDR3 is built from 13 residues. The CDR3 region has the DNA TGTGCCAGCAGTTACTCACGTAGTCCGGAAGCTTTCTTT. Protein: CASSYSRSPEAFF.

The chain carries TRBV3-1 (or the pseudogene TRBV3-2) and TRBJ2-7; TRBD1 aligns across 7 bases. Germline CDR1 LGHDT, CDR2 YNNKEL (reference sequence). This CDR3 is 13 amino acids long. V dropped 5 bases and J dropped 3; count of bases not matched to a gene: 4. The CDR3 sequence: CASSKRQGYEQYF. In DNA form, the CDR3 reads TGTGCCAGCAGCAAGAGACAGGGCTACGAGCAGTACTTC.

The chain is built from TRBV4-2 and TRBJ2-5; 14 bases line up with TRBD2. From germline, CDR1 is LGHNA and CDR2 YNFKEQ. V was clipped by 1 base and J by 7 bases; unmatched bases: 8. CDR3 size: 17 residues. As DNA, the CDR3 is TGTGCCAGCAGCCAAGCCGCAAGGACTAGCGGGGGGACGACCCAGTACTTC. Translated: CASSQAARTSGGTTQYF.

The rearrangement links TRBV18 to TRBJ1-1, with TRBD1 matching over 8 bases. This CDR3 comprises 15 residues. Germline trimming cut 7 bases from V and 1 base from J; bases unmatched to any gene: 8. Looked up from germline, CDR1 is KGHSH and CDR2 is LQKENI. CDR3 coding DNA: TGTGCCAGCTTAACCGGGGACAGGAGGAACACTGAAGCTTTCTTT. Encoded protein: CASLTGDRRNTEAFF.

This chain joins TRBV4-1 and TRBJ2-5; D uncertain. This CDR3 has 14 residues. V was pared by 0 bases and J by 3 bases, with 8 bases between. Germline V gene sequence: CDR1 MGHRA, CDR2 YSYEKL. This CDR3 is CASSQDRTEETQYF. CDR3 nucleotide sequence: TGCGCCAGCAGCCAAGATAGAACAGAAGAGACCCAGTACTTC.

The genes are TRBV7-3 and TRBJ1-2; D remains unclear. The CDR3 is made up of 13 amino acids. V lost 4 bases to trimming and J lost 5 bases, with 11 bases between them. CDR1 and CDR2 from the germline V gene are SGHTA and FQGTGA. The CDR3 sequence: CASSSGRTYGYTF. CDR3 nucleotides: TGTGCCAGCAGCTCCGGACGGACGTATGGCTACACCTTC.

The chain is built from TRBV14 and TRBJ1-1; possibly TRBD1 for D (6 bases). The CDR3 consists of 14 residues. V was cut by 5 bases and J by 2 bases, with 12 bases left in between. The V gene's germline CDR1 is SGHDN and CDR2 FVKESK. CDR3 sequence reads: CASSNPGVNTEAFF. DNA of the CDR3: TGTGCCAGCAGCAACCCAGGGGTAAACACTGAAGCTTTCTTT.

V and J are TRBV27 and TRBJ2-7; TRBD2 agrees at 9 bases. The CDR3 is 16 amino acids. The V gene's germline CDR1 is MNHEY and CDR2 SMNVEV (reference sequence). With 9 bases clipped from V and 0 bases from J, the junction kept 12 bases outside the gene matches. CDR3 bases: TGTGCCAGGCCGACAGCGGGGGGCCAGAGCTCCTACGAGCAGTACTTC. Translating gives CARPTAGGQSSYEQYF.

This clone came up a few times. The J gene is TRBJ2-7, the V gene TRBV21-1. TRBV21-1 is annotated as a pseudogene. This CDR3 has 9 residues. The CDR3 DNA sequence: TGTGCCGGATTTAAGGAGCAGTACTTC. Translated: CAGFKEQYF.

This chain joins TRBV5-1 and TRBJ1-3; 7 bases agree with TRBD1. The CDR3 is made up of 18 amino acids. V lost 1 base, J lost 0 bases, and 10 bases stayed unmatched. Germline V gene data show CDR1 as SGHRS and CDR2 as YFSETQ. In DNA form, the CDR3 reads TGCGCCAGCAGCTTGACCCAACTGACAGGGACCTCTGGAAACACCATATATTTT. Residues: CASSLTQLTGTSGNTIYF. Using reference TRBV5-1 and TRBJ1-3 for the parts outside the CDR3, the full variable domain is KAGVTQTPRYLIKTRGQQVTLSCSPISGHRSVSWYQQTPGQGLQFLFEYFSETQRNKGNFPGRFSGRQFSNSRSEMNVSTLELGDSALYLCASSLTQLTGTSGNTIYFGEGSWLTVV.

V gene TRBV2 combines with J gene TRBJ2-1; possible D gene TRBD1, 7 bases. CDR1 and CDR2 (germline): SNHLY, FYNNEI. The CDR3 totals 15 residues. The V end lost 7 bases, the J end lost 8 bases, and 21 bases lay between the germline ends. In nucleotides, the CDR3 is TGTGCCAGCACCCTGGGGACTTTAGGGGGCGATGAGCAGTTCTTC. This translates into CASTLGTLGGDEQFF.

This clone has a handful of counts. CDR3 loop: CASTDRYNNSPLHF. The CDR3 coding sequence is TGTGCCAGCACCGATCGGTACAATAATTCACCCCTCCACTTT. The rearrangement joins TRBV6-5 to TRBJ1-6; D not resolved. This CDR3 spans 14 amino acids. Germline CDR1 reads MNHEY; CDR2 reads SVGAGI. V lost 7 bases and J 5 bases, leaving 12 bases between the germline ends.

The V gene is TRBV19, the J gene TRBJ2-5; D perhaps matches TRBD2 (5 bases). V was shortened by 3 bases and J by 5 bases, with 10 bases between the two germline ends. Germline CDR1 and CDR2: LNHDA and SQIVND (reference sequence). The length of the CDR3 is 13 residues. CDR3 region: CASSIGRGETQYF. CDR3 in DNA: TGTGCCAGTAGTATTGGCCGCGGGGAGACCCAGTACTTC. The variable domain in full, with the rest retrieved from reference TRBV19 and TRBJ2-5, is DGGITQSPKYLFRKEGQNVTLSCEQNLNHDAMYWYRQDPGQGLRLIYYSQIVNDFQKGDIAEGYSVSREKKESFPLTVTSAQKNPTAFYLCASSIGRGETQYFGPGTRLLVL.

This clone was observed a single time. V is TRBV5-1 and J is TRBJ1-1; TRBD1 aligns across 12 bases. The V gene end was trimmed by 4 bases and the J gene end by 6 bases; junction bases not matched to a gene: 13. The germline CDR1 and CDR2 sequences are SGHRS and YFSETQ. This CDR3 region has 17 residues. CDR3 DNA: TGCGCCAGCAGCAGGCCCGGGACAGGGGGCCGATCTTCTGAAGCTTTCTTT. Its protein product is CASSRPGTGGRSSEAFF. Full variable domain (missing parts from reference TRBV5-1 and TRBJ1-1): KAGVTQTPRYLIKTRGQQVTLSCSPISGHRSVSWYQQTPGQGLQFLFEYFSETQRNKGNFPGRFSGRQFSNSRSEMNVSTLELGDSALYLCASSRPGTGGRSSEAFFGQGTRLTVV.

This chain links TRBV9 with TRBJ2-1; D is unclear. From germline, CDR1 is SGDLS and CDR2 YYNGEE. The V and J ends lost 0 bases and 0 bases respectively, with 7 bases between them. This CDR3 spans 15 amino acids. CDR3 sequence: CASSVEIASYNEQFF. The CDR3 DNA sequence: TGTGCCAGCAGCGTAGAAATTGCCTCCTACAATGAGCAGTTCTTC.

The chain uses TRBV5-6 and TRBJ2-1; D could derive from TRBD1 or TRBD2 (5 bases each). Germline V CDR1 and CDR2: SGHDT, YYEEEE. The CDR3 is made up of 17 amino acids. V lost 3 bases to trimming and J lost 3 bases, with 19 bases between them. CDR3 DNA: TGTGCCAGCAGCTCCTCTCAGGGAGTCTACTACTACAATGAGCAGTTCTTC. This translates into CASSSSQGVYYYNEQFF.

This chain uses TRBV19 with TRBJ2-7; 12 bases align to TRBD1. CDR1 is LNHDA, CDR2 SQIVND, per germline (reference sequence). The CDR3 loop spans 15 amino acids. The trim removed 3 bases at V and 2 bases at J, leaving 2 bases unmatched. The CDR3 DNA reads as TGTGCCAGTAGTATTGGGGACAGGGGGCCCTACGAGCAGTACTTC. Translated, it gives CASSIGDRGPYEQYF.

This CDR3 is CASTPGQNNEQFF. In DNA, the CDR3 is TGCGCCAGCACGCCGGGACAGAACAATGAGCAGTTCTTC. V usage is TRBV4-1 and J usage is TRBJ2-1; 7 bases line up with TRBD1. Trimming took 7 bases from V and 5 from J; bases not matched to a gene: 5. Per germline, CDR1 MGHRA and CDR2 YSYEKL. The CDR3 is 13 residues long.

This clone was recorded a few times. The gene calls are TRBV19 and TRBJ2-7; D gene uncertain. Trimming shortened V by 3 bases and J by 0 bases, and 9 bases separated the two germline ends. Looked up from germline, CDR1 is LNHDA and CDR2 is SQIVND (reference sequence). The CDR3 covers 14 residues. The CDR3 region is CASSMTASSYEQYF. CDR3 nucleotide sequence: TGTGCCAGTAGTATGACGGCTAGCTCCTACGAGCAGTACTTC.

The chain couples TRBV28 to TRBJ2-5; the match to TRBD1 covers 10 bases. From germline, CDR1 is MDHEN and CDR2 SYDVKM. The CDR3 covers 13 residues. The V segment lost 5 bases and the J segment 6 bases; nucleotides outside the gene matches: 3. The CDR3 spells CASSGGQGKTQYF. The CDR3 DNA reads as TGTGCCAGCAGTGGGGGACAGGGGAAGACCCAGTACTTC.

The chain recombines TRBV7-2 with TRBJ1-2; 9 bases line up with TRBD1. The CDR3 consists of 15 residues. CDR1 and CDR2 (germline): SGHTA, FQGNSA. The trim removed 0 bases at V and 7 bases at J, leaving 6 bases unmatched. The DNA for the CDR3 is TGTGCCAGCAGCTTAGCGCGACAGGGGGTCCTTGGCTACACCTTC. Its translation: CASSLARQGVLGYTF. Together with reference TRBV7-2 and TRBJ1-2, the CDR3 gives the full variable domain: GAGVSQSPSNKVTEKGKDVELRCDPISGHTALYWYRQSLGQGLEFLIYFQGNSAPDKSGLPSDRFSAERTGGSVSTLTIQRTQQEDSAVYLCASSLARQGVLGYTFGSGTRLTVV.

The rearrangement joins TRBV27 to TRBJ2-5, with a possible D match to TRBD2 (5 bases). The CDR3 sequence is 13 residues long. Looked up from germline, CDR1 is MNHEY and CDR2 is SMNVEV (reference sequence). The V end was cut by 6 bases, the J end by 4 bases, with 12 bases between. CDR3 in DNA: TGTGCCAGCAGCTTCACACGGGGAGAGACCCAGTACTTC. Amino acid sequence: CASSFTRGETQYF.